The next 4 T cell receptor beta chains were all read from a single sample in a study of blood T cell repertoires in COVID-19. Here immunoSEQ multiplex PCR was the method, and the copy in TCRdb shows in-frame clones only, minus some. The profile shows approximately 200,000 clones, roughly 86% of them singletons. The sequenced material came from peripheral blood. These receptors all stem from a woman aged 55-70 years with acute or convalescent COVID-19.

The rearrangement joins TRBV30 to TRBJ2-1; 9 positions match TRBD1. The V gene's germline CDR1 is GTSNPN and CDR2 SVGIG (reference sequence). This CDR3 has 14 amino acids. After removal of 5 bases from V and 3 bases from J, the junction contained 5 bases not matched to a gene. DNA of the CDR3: TGTGCCTGGTCGCCGGACAGGGGCTACAATGAGCAGTTCTTC. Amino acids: CAWSPDRGYNEQFF.

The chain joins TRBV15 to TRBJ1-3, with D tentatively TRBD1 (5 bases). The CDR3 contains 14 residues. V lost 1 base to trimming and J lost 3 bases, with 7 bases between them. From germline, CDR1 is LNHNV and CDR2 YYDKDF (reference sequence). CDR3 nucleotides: TGTGCCACCAGCAGAGGGGGACTTGGAAACACCATATATTTT. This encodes CATSRGGLGNTIYF.

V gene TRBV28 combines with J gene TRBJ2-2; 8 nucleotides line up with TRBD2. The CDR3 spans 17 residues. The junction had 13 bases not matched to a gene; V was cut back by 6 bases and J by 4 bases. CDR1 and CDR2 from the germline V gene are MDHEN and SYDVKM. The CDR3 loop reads CASRNAGTRVSTGELFF. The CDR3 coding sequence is TGTGCCAGCAGAAATGCTGGGACTAGGGTATCCACCGGGGAGCTGTTTTTT.

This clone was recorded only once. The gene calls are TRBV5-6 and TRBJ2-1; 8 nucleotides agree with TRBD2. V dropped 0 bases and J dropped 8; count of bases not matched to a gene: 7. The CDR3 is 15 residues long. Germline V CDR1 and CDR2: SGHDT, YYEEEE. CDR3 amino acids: CASSLVGRGGHEQFF. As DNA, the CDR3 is TGTGCCAGCAGCTTGGTCGGGAGGGGTGGCCATGAGCAGTTCTTC.